Each of the 32 T cell receptor beta chains below was sequenced from the same sample in a study of OX40 agonist ivuxolimab in advanced cancers. Assay: immunoSEQ multiplex PCR; the TCRdb copy retains only in-frame clones and omits some. This sample has about 66,000 clones, with around 93% found just once. Here the sequenced sample was CD4+ or CD8+ T cells sorted from blood, taken in a trial of the OX40 agonist ivuxolimab. The receptors originated from an adult with an advanced solid tumor such as melanoma, head and neck, liver or kidney cancer.

The V and J genes are TRBV19 and TRBJ2-3, with D unclear. Germline V lookup: CDR1 LNHDA, CDR2 SQIVND (reference sequence). V lost 6 bases, J lost 4 bases, and 8 bases lay in between. The CDR3 sequence is 12 residues long. The CDR3 protein is CASRGNADTQYF. The CDR3 bases are TGTGCCAGTAGAGGTAACGCAGATACGCAGTATTTT.

The rearrangement joins TRBV14 to TRBJ1-1; D remains unclear. There are 15 residues in the CDR3. Per the germline V gene, CDR1 is SGHDN and CDR2 is FVKESK. The V and J ends lost 4 bases and 8 bases respectively, with 20 bases between them. In DNA, the CDR3 is TGTGCCAGCAGCCCTCTGAGAGACCGAGGCGCCGAAGCTTTCTTT. It is translated as CASSPLRDRGAEAFF.

The V gene is TRBV19, the J gene TRBJ2-1; 12 positions agree with TRBD2. V dropped 3 bases and J dropped 8; count of bases not matched to a gene: 8. The germline V gene has CDR1 LNHDA and CDR2 SQIVND (reference sequence). This CDR3 is 16 amino acids long. CDR3 amino acids: CASSMRTSGASDEQFF. The CDR3 DNA reads as TGTGCCAGTAGTATGAGGACTAGCGGGGCCTCGGATGAGCAGTTCTTC.

The chain couples TRBV5-1 to TRBJ2-1, with a weak D call TRBD1 (7 bases). CDR1 is SGHRS and CDR2 is YFSETQ in the germline V gene. This CDR3 region has 16 residues. Trimming removed 9 bases from V and 0 bases from J, with 19 bases in between. CDR3 region: CATSGGGQSSYNEQFF. The CDR3 bases are TGCGCCACCTCAGGGGGAGGTCAGAGCTCCTACAATGAGCAGTTCTTC.

The chain links TRBV9 to TRBJ1-3; D not resolved. Deletions cut 4 bases from V and 0 bases from J, with 14 bases between. There are 16 residues in the CDR3. The germline V gene has CDR1 SGDLS and CDR2 YYNGEE. CDR3 nucleotide sequence: TGTGCCAGCAGCCATCGACGGCAGAGCTCTGGAAACACCATATATTTT. Translated, it gives CASSHRRQSSGNTIYF. Using reference TRBV9 and TRBJ1-3 for the parts outside the CDR3, the full variable domain is DSGVTQTPKHLITATGQRVTLRCSPRSGDLSVYWYQQSLDQGLQFLIQYYNGEERAKGNILERFSAQQFPDLHSELNLSSLELGDSALYFCASSHRRQSSGNTIYFGEGSWLTVV.

This clone showed up just a few times. The V call is TRBV5-5, the J call TRBJ1-1; no firm D call. The V gene lost 0 bases and the J gene lost 0 bases, with 15 bases spanning the gap. The CDR3 has 17 residues. Germline V lookup: CDR1 SGHKS, CDR2 YYEKEE (reference sequence). This CDR3 reads CASSLVGVRPLNTEAFF. As DNA, the CDR3 is TGTGCCAGCAGCTTGGTGGGTGTTAGACCGCTGAACACTGAAGCTTTCTTT.

This sequence joins TRBV9 and TRBJ2-7; 7 bases are shared with TRBD2. CDR1 is SGDLS, CDR2 YYNGEE, per germline. The junction had 4 bases not matched to a gene; V was cut back by 3 bases and J by 4 bases. CDR3 length: 13 residues. CDR3 DNA sequence: TGTGCCAGCAGCGGGGGACTATTTTACGAGCAGTACTTC. Its translation: CASSGGLFYEQYF.

The chain links TRBV9 to TRBJ2-3, with 10 bases fitting TRBD2. The junction had 13 bases not matched to a gene; V was cut back by 0 bases and J by 0 bases. The germline CDR1 and CDR2 sequences are SGDLS and YYNGEE. The CDR3 has 20 residues. The CDR3 sequence is CASSVEASGRRGSSTDTQYF. The CDR3 nucleotides read TGTGCCAGCAGCGTAGAGGCTAGCGGGAGAAGGGGATCTAGCACAGATACGCAGTATTTT.

This clone is a singleton in its sample. J is TRBJ1-1 and V is TRBV7-3; no reliable D call. Per the germline V gene, CDR1 is SGHTA and CDR2 is FQGTGA. The CDR3 extends over 13 amino acids. V was cut by 0 bases and J by 6 bases, with 8 bases left in between. CDR3 bases: TGTGCCAGCAGCTTAACGTTCAAGGCTGAAGCTTTCTTT. Translating it yields CASSLTFKAEAFF.

This clone was detected once. The CDR3 DNA is TGTGCCAGCAGTGGACAGCTGTATGGCTACACCTTC. Protein: CASSGQLYGYTF. This chain links TRBV2 with TRBJ1-2; weak D call: TRBD1 (5 bases). Germline CDR1 and CDR2: SNHLY and FYNNEI. Deletions cut 4 bases from V and 5 bases from J, with 8 bases between. The CDR3 is made up of 12 amino acids.

The chain is built from TRBV19 and TRBJ2-6; weak D call: TRBD1 (5 bases). V was trimmed by 6 bases and J by 1 base, leaving 7 bases between them. The CDR3 spans 14 residues. Germline V gives CDR1 LNHDA, CDR2 SQIVND (reference sequence). The chain's CDR3 is CASRQGSGANVLTF. Here the CDR3 DNA reads TGTGCCAGTAGGCAGGGATCTGGGGCCAACGTCCTGACTTTC.

The chain carries TRBV19 and TRBJ2-5, with a tentative D call TRBD2 (6 bases). The CDR3 covers 14 residues. Germline V gene sequence: CDR1 LNHDA, CDR2 SQIVND (reference sequence). Between the trimmed V and J ends, which lost 5 bases and 5 bases, there was a span of 15 bases. CDR3 sequence (DNA): TGTGCCAGTAGTCTTCATCGGGGGTTGGAGACCCAGTACTTC. Protein: CASSLHRGLETQYF.

The rearrangement links TRBV5-1 to TRBJ2-5; no clear D gene. The DNA end favors TRBJ2-7, so the J call may be wrong. The CDR3 covers 11 residues. CDR1 and CDR2 from the germline V gene are SGHRS and YFSETQ. CDR3 protein: CASSSTYEQYF. The CDR3 DNA sequence: TGCGCCAGCAGCTCTACCTACGAGCAGTACTTC.

The V call is TRBV2, the J call TRBJ2-1; 7 positions agree with TRBD2. With V trimmed by 1 base and J by 2 bases, 2 bases remained unmatched. This CDR3 spans 15 amino acids. Germline V gives CDR1 SNHLY, CDR2 FYNNEI. For the CDR3, the DNA is TGTGCCAGCAGTGAAGGAAGCGGGGCCTACAATGAGCAGTTCTTC. It yields the protein CASSEGSGAYNEQFF.

The CDR3 loop reads CASTPGGLNTEAFF. In DNA form, the CDR3 reads TGTGCCAGCACCCCCGGGGGACTGAACACTGAAGCTTTCTTT. This chain links TRBV27 with TRBJ1-1, with D possibly being TRBD1 (5 bases). The CDR3 is 14 amino acids. Trimming took off 7 bases at V and 0 bases at J, with 12 bases between the two ends. Germline lookup yields CDR1 MNHEY and CDR2 SMNVEV (reference sequence).

V and J are TRBV18 and TRBJ1-3, with 9 positions matching TRBD1. CDR1 KGHSH and CDR2 LQKENI come from the germline V gene. This CDR3 is built from 18 residues. Germline trimming cut 3 bases from V and 0 bases from J; bases unmatched to any gene: 9. In DNA, the CDR3 is TGTGCCAGCTCACCCTCAATGACAGGGGGGATCTCTGGAAACACCATATATTTT. This gives the protein CASSPSMTGGISGNTIYF.

This clone was recorded once. The gene calls are TRBV19 and TRBJ2-3; unclear D gene. Trimming took off 4 bases at V and 1 base at J, with 18 bases between the two ends. CDR3 length: 17 amino acids. CDR1 and CDR2 (germline): LNHDA, SQIVND (reference sequence). The CDR3 loop reads CASSKAGPPVGTDTQYF. The DNA for the CDR3 is TGTGCCAGTAGTAAAGCCGGACCCCCCGTGGGCACAGATACGCAGTATTTT.

The rearrangement links TRBV18 to TRBJ1-3; no clear D. The V gene's germline CDR1 is KGHSH and CDR2 LQKENI. The length of the CDR3 is 16 residues. V lost 3 bases and J 0 bases, leaving 12 bases between the germline ends. CDR3 sequence (DNA): TGTGCCAGCTCACCGAAGCAACTTAACTCTGGAAACACCATATATTTT. Translated, it gives CASSPKQLNSGNTIYF.

The rearrangement joins TRBV9 to TRBJ2-1; D may be TRBD2 (6 bases). The CDR3 is 16 residues long. Trimming stripped 4 bases from V and 7 bases from J, with 21 bases between. Per the germline V gene, CDR1 is SGDLS and CDR2 is YYNGEE. The CDR3 is CASSITSSGDGNEQFF. CDR3 nucleotides: TGTGCCAGCAGCATCACCAGTTCGGGGGATGGGAATGAGCAGTTCTTC.

The V and J genes are TRBV29-1 and TRBJ1-2; D is unclear. Deletions cut 4 bases from V and 7 bases from J, with 19 bases between. The CDR3 totals 14 residues. Germline loops: CDR1 SQVTM, CDR2 ANQGSEA. For the CDR3, the DNA is TGCAGCGTTGGAGGGTATCAAGGGTCGGGTGGCTACACCTTC. Its translation is CSVGGYQGSGGYTF.

The CDR3 here is CASRPGGSANTEAFF. Written as DNA, the CDR3 is TGTGCCAGTAGGCCGGGGGGGTCGGCGAACACTGAAGCTTTCTTT. V and J are TRBV19 and TRBJ1-1, with D perhaps matching TRBD1 (5 bases). CDR1 is LNHDA, CDR2 SQIVND, per germline (reference sequence). The CDR3 sequence is 15 residues long. V lost 6 bases and J 1 base, leaving 15 bases between the germline ends.

The chain recombines TRBV7-9 with TRBJ2-7, with D possibly TRBD1 on 6 matching bases. From germline, CDR1 is SEHNR and CDR2 FQNEAQ (reference sequence). Trimming took 3 bases from V and 1 from J, leaving 16 bases between them. CDR3 length: 16 amino acids. CDR3 amino acids: CASSLLPGTGSYEQYF. CDR3 DNA: TGTGCCAGCAGCTTGTTGCCCGGCACAGGGTCCTACGAGCAGTACTTC.

The V gene is TRBV12-5, the J gene TRBJ2-1; D not certain. V shed 6 bases and J shed 2 bases, with 11 bases lying between them. Germline V CDR1 and CDR2: LGHNT, FRNRAP. This CDR3 has 14 amino acids. The CDR3 sequence: CASGESQAYNEQFF. DNA of the CDR3: TGTGCTAGTGGGGAAAGCCAAGCCTACAATGAGCAGTTCTTC.

V is TRBV5-1 and J is TRBJ2-7, with 12 bases aligning to TRBD2. The CDR3 covers 15 residues. V was clipped by 2 bases and J by 7 bases; unmatched bases: 7. Per the germline V gene, CDR1 is SGHRS and CDR2 is YFSETQ. CDR3 amino acids: CASSFRTSGTSEQYF. For the CDR3, the DNA is TGCGCCAGCAGCTTTAGGACTAGCGGGACTTCTGAGCAGTACTTC.

The V gene is TRBV28, the J gene TRBJ1-3; D gene unclear. The CDR3 is 15 amino acids. The ends were cut back, 6 bases at V and 0 bases at J, with 12 bases in the middle. Germline V lookup: CDR1 MDHEN, CDR2 SYDVKM. CDR3 protein: CASRNPGRSGNTIYF. In nucleotides, the CDR3 is TGTGCCAGCAGGAACCCGGGCCGCTCTGGAAACACCATATATTTT.

The count of this clone is one. The chain recombines TRBV5-1 with TRBJ1-5, with D possibly TRBD1 on 5 matching bases. The CDR3 consists of 14 residues. The V end was cut by 4 bases, the J end by 4 bases, with 12 bases between. Germline CDR1 SGHRS, CDR2 YFSETQ. CDR3: CASSPDRPNQPQHF. The CDR3 coding sequence is TGCGCCAGCAGCCCTGACAGACCGAATCAGCCCCAGCATTTT.

The chain links TRBV19 to TRBJ2-1; D is uncertain. Trimming removed 3 bases from V and 4 bases from J, with 4 bases in between. Germline V CDR1 and CDR2: LNHDA, SQIVND (reference sequence). CDR3 size: 12 residues. CDR3 loop: CASSMGYNEQFF. CDR3 nucleotide sequence: TGTGCCAGTAGTATGGGTTACAATGAGCAGTTCTTC.

This chain connects TRBV19 to TRBJ1-2; weak D call: TRBD1 (5 bases). The CDR3 loop spans 16 amino acids. V gave up 7 bases and J gave up 4 bases, with 22 bases separating them. The V gene's germline CDR1 is LNHDA and CDR2 SQIVND (reference sequence). The CDR3 DNA sequence: TGTGCCAGTACCTCGGGGACGAAGGACGCCGGCTATGGCTACACCTTC. Its protein is CASTSGTKDAGYGYTF.

The chain is built from TRBV10-2 and TRBJ2-2; D is uncertain. Germline CDR1 and CDR2: WSHSY and SAAADI. The CDR3 consists of 14 residues. V gave up 3 bases and J gave up 2 bases, with 7 bases separating them. CDR3 bases: TGCGCCAGCAGTGACAGGATCAACACCGGGGAGCTGTTTTTT. Amino acid sequence: CASSDRINTGELFF.

The rearrangement links TRBV19 to TRBJ1-2; unclear D gene. The CDR3 length is 13 residues. V lost 3 bases to trimming and J lost 3 bases, with 8 bases between them. Looked up from germline, CDR1 is LNHDA and CDR2 is SQIVND (reference sequence). The CDR3 loop reads CASSIRGDYGYTF. The CDR3 nucleotides are TGTGCCAGTAGTATTCGGGGTGACTATGGCTACACCTTC.

The V and J genes are TRBV5-5 and TRBJ2-5; D gene unclear. The DNA end is more similar to TRBJ2-7, so the J call may be wrong. Germline CDR1 reads SGHKS; CDR2 reads YYEKEE (reference sequence). There are 15 residues in the CDR3. The CDR3 DNA reads TGTGCCAGCAGCAAAGAGTGGTCCAGTGGCTACGAGCAGTACTTC. The encoded protein is CASSKEWSSGYEQYF.

The V call is TRBV6-5, the J call TRBJ2-7; TRBD1 might be the D (5 bases). The V gene's germline CDR1 is MNHEY and CDR2 SVGAGI. The CDR3 has 15 residues. Deletions cut 0 bases from V and 0 bases from J, with 9 bases between. In DNA, the CDR3 is TGTGCCAGCAGTTACTCAGGGGCCGGCTCCTACGAGCAGTACTTC. It translates to CASSYSGAGSYEQYF.